This T cell receptor (beta chain) was profiled in a study of cytomegalovirus exposure and HLA in healthy donors. Whole-study findings and limits: Upon later analysis, TCR association rates were observed to vary by HLA locus, being highest for DRB1 and lowest for HLA-C.

PCR primers comprised 60 Vbeta and 13 Jbeta primers. TCRdb's table, derived via immunoSEQ multiplex PCR, lists solely in-frame clones and lacks some. The sample comprises 150,000 or so clones, about 70% of which are singletons, and 2.8% rests with the top ten. A word on this clone: Antigen: not known.

This CDR3 comprises 18 residues. CDR1 is LNHNV and CDR2 is YYDKDF in the germline V gene (reference sequence). J was trimmed by 2 bases and V by 1 base; bases with no gene match: 9. The specimen was PBMCs. The clonotype was recovered from a man aged 18 to 29 in good health and CMV-seronegative. The chain has TRBV15 and TRBJ2-3, with 10 bases fitting TRBD2. DNA for the CDR3: TGTGCCACCAGCAGAGGATTAGCGGGGGGACGTAACACAGATACGCAGTATTTT. This encodes CATSRGLAGGRNTDTQYF.